Described below is a single T cell receptor (beta chain) sequence and its context. This entry comes from a study of PD-L1 blockade in urothelial cancer. Study-level information: Per blood sample, T cells had a median of around 150,000.

Time point indicated: pretreatment peripheral blood. The V gene lost 3 bases and the J gene lost 0 bases, with 21 bases spanning the gap. This CDR3 is built from 19 residues. The germline CDR1 and CDR2 sequences are MDHEN and SYDVKM. Measured with immunoSEQ multiplex PCR; TCRdb has only the in-frame clones, and not every one. In the table there are 30,000 to 40,000 clones, roughly 82% of which are singletons. The material was PBMCs, obtained around atezolizumab (anti-PD-L1) treatment. V gene TRBV28 combines with J gene TRBJ1-5; no firm D call. The sequence derives from a man aged 55 to 70 with urothelial cancer. The CDR3 DNA reads as TGTGCCAGCAGTTTTATCTATGCGGGAACACCACTTAGCAATCAGCCCCAGCATTTT. It encodes CASSFIYAGTPLSNQPQHF.